This TCR beta chain was identified during a study of chemoradiotherapy in HPV16-positive cancers. General study results and limits: In HPV16-positive patients, HPV-responsive T-cell expansion tracked better recurrence-free survival. Only a couple of HPV16-positive patients supplied the functional HPV-specificity definition.

Profiling relied on immunoSEQ multiplex PCR, and the TCRdb table lists in-frame clones only, not all of them. The table includes more than 9,500 clones, 90% detected once. Regarding this clone: As yet, its antigen is unknown.

Sampling took place from a patient who underwent chemoradiotherapy. This clonotype was obtained from a human donor with HPV-associated anogenital cancer.

CDR3 DNA sequence: TGTGCCAGCAGCTTAAACTCTCAGGGGGTTCATGGTGGCTACACCTTC. This sequence encodes CASSLNSQGVHGGYTF. The V and J genes are TRBV7-9 and TRBJ1-2, with TRBD1 matching over 7 bases. This CDR3 spans 16 amino acids. Germline CDR1 and CDR2: SEHNR and FQNEAQ (reference sequence). J gave up 7 bases and V 2 bases, and 13 bases lay outside the gene matches.